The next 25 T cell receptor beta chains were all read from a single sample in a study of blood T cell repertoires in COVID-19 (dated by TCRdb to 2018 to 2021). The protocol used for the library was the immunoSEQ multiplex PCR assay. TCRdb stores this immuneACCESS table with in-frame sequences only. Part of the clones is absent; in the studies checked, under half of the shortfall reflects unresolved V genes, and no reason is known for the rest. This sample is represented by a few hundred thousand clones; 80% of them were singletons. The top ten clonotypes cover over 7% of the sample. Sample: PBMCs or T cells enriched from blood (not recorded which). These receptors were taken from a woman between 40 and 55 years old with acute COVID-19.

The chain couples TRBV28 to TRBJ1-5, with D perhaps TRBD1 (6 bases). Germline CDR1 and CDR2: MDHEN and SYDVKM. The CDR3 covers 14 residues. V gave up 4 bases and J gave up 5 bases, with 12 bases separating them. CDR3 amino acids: CASSSHRDHQPQHF. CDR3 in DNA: TGTGCCAGCAGTTCCCACAGGGACCATCAGCCCCAGCATTTT. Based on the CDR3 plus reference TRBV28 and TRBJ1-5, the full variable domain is DVKVTQSSRYLVKRTGEKVFLECVQDMDHENMFWYRQDPGLGLRLIYFSYDVKMKEKGDIPEGYSVSREKKERFSLILESASTNQTSMYLCASSSHRDHQPQHFGDGTRLSIL.

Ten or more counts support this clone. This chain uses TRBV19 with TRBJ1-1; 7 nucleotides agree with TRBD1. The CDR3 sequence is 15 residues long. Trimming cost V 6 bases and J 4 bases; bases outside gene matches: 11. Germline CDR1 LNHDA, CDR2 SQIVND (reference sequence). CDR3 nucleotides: TGTGCCAGTAGCACGACAGGGACCTTGGGCACTGAAGCTTTCTTT. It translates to CASSTTGTLGTEAFF.

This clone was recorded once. In nucleotides, the CDR3 is TGCGCCAGCAGTGAGTCGGGGGCTAACACTGAAGCTTTCTTT. This gives the protein CASSESGANTEAFF. V gene TRBV10-1 combines with J gene TRBJ1-1, with D perhaps TRBD1 (6 bases). V lost 0 bases and J 2 bases, leaving 7 bases between the germline ends. The germline CDR1 and CDR2 sequences are WNHNN and SYGVQD (reference sequence). The CDR3 covers 14 residues.

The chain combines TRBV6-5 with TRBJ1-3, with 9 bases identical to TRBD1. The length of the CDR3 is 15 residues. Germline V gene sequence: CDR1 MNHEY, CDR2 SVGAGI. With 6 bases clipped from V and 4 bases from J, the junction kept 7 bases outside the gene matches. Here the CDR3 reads CASSWGQGGGNTIYF. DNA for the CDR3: TGTGCCAGCAGCTGGGGACAGGGCGGAGGAAACACCATATATTTT.

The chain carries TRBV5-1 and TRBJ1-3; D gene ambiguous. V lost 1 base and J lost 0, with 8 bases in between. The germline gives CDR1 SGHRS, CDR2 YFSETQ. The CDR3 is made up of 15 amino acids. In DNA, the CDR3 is TGCGCCAGCAGCTTGCGGGGTTCCTCTGGAAACACCATATATTTT. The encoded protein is CASSLRGSSGNTIYF.

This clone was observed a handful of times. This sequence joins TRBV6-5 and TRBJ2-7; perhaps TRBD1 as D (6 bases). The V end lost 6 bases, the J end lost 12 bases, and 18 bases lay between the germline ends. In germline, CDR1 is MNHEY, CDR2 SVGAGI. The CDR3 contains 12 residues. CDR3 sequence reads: CASRGSGQWRYF. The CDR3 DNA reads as TGTGCCAGCAGGGGCTCTGGACAGTGGAGGTACTTC.

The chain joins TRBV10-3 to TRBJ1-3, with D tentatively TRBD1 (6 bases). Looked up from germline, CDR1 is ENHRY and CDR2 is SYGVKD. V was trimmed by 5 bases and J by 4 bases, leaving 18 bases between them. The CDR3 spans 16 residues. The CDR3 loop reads CAISPKQGSNGNTIYF. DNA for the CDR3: TGTGCCATCAGTCCTAAACAGGGATCTAACGGAAACACCATATATTTT.

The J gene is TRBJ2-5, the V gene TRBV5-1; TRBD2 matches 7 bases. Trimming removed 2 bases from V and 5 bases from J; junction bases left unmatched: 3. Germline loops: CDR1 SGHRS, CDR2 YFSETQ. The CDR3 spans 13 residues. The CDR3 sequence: CASSFSGGETQYF. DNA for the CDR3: TGCGCCAGCAGCTTCTCCGGGGGGGAGACCCAGTACTTC.

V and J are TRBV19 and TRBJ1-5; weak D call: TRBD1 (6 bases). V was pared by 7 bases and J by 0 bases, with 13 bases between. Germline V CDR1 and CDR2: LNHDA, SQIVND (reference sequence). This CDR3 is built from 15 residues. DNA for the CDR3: TGTGCCAGTACCACAACAGGGATTAGCAATCAGCCCCAGCATTTT. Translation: CASTTTGISNQPQHF.

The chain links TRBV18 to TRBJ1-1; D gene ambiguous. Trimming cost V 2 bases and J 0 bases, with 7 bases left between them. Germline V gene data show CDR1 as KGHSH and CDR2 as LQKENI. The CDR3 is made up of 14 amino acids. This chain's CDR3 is CASSPTQLNTEAFF. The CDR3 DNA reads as TGTGCCAGCTCACCAACACAGTTGAACACTGAAGCTTTCTTT.

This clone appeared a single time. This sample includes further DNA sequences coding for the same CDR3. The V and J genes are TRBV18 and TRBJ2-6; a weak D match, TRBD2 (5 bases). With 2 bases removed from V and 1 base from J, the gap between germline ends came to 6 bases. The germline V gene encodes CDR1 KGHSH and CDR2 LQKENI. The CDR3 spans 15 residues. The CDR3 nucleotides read TGTGCCAGCTCACCAGGGAGTTCTGGGGCCAACGTCCTGACTTTC. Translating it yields CASSPGSSGANVLTF.

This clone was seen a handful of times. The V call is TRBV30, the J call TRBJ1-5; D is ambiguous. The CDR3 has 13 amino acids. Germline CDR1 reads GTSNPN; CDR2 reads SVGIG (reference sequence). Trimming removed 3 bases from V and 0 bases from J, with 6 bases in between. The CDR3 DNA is TGTGCCTGGAGCCCTAATAGCAATCAGCCCCAGCATTTT. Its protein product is CAWSPNSNQPQHF.

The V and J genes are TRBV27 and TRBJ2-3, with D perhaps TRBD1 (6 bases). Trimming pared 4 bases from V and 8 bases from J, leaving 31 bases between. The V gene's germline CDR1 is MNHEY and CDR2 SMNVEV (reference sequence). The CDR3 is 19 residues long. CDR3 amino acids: CASSYSGTGTWILRATQYF. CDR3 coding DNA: TGTGCCAGCAGTTACTCAGGAACCGGGACATGGATACTTCGAGCTACGCAGTATTTT.

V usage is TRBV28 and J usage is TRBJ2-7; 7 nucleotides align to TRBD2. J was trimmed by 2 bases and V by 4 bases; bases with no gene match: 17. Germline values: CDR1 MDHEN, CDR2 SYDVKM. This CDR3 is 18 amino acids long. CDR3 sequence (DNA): TGTGCCAGCAGTTCAATTCGGGGTTTCAGCGGGACTCCCTACGAGCAGTACTTC. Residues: CASSSIRGFSGTPYEQYF. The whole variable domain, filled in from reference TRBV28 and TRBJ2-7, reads DVKVTQSSRYLVKRTGEKVFLECVQDMDHENMFWYRQDPGLGLRLIYFSYDVKMKEKGDIPEGYSVSREKKERFSLILESASTNQTSMYLCASSSIRGFSGTPYEQYFGPGTRLTVT.

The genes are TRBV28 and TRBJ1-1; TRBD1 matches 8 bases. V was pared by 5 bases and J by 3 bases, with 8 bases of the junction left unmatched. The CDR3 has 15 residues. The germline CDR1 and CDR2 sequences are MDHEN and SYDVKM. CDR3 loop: CASSPLTGEDTEAFF. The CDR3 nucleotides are TGTGCCAGCAGTCCATTGACAGGGGAGGACACTGAAGCTTTCTTT.

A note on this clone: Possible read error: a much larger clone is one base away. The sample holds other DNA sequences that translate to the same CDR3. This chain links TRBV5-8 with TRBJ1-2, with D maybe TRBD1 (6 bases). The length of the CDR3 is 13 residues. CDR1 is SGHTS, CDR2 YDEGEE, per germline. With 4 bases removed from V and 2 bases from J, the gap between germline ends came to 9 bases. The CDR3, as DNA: TGTGCCAGCAGCCCGGACAGAAACTATGGCTACACCTTC. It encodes CASSPDRNYGYTF. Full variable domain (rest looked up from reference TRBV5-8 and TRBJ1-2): EAGVTQSPTHLIKTRGQQATLRCSPISGHTSVYWYQQALGLGLQFLLWYDEGEERNRGNFPPRFSGRQFPNYSSELNVNALELEDSALYLCASSPDRNYGYTFGSGTRLTVV.

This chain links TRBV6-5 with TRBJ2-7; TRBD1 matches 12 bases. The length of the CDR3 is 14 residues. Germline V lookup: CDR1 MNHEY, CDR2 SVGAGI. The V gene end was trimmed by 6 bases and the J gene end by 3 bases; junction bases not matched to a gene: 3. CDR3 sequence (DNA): TGTGCCAGCAGCCGGGACAGGGGGCTCTACGAGCAGTACTTC. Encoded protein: CASSRDRGLYEQYF.

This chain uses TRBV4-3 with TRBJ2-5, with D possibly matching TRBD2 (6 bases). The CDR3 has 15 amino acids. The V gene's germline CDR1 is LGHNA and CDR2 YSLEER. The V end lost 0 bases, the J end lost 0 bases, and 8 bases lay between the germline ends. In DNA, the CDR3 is TGCGCCAGCAGCCAAGATGGCGGGAACCAAGAGACCCAGTACTTC. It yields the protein CASSQDGGNQETQYF.

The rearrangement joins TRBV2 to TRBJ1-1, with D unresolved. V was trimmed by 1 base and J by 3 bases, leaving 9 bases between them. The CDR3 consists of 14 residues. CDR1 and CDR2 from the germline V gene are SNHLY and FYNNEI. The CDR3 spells CASSEDGRDTEAFF. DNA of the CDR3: TGTGCCAGCAGTGAAGATGGGAGAGACACTGAAGCTTTCTTT. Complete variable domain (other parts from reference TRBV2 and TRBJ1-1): EPEVTQTPSHQVTQMGQEVILRCVPISNHLYFYWYRQILGQKVEFLVSFYNNEISEKSEIFDDQFSVERPDGSNFTLKIRSTKLEDSAMYFCASSEDGRDTEAFFGQGTRLTVV.

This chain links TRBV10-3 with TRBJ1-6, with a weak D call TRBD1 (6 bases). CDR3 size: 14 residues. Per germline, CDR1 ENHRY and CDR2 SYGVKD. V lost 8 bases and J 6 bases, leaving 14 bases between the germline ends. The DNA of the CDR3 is TGTGCCATCGGCCAAGGACAGAGTAATTCACCCCTCCACTTT. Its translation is CAIGQGQSNSPLHF.

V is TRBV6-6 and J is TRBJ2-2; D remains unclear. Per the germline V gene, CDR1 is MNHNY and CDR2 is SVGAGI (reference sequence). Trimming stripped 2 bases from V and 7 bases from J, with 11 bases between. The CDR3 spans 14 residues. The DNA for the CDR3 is TGTGCCAGCAGTTACCCGGCTAGGAGCGGGGAGCTGTTTTTT. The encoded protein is CASSYPARSGELFF.

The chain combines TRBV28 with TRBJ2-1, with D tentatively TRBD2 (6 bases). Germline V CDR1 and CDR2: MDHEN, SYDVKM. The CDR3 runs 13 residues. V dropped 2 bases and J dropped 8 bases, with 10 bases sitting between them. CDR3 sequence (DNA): TGTGCCAGCAGTTTAGGGGGGAGCGATGAGCAGTTCTTC. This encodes CASSLGGSDEQFF.

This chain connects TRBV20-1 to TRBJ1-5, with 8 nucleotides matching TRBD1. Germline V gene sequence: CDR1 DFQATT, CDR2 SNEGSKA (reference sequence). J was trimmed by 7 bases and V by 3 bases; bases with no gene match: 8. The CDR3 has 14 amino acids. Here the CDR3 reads CSASVPGGGQPQHF. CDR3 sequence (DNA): TGCAGTGCTAGTGTTCCAGGGGGCGGGCAGCCCCAGCATTTT.

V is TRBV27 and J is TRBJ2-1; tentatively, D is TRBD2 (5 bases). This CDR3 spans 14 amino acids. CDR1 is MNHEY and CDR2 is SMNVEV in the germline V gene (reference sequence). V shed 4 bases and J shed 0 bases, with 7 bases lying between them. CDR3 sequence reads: CASSSGSSYNEQFF. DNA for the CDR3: TGTGCCAGCAGTTCGGGGAGCTCCTACAATGAGCAGTTCTTC.

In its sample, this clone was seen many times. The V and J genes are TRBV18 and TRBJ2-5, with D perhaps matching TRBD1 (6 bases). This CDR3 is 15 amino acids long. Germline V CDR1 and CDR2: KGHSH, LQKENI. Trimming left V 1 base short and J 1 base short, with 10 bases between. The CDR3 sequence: CASSPRDTIQETQYF. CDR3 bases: TGTGCCAGCTCACCACGGGACACCATCCAAGAGACCCAGTACTTC.